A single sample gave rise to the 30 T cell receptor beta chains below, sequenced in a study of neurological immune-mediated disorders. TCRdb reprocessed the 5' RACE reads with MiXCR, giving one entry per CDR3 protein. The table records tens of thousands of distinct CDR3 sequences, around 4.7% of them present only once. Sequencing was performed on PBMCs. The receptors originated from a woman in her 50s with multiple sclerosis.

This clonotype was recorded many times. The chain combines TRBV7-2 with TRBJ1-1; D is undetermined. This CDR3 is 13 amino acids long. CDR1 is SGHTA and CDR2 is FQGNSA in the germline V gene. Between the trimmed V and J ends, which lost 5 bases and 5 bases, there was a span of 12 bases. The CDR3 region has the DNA TGTGCCAGCAGCCCCCAGAGGGCGACTGAAGCTTTCTTT. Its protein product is CASSPQRATEAFF. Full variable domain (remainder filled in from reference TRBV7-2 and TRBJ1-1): GAGVSQSPSNKVTEKGKDVELRCDPISGHTALYWYRQSLGQGLEFLIYFQGNSAPDKSGLPSDRFSAERTGGSVSTLTIQRTQQEDSAVYLCASSPQRATEAFFGQGTRLTVV.

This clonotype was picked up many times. The CDR3 is CSVGGQDTGELFF. The CDR3, as DNA: TGCAGCGTTGGGGGGCAAGACACCGGGGAGCTGTTTTTT. The genes are TRBV29-1 and TRBJ2-2, with D possibly TRBD1 on 6 matching bases. V lost 4 bases to trimming and J lost 3 bases, with 9 bases between them. This CDR3 has 13 amino acids. The germline V gene encodes CDR1 SQVTM and CDR2 ANQGSEA.

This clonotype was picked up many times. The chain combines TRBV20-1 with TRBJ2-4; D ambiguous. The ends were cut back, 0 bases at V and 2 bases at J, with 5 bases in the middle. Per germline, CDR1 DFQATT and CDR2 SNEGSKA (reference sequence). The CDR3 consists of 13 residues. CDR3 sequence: CSAREKTKNIQYF. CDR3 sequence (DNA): TGCAGTGCTAGAGAGAAGACCAAAAACATTCAGTACTTC.

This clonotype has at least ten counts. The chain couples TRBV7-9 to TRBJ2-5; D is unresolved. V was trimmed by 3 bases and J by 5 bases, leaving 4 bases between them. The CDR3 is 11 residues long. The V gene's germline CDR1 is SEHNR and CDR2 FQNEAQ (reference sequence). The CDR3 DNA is TGTGCCAGCAGCTTCCTGGAGACCCAGTACTTC. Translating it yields CASSFLETQYF.

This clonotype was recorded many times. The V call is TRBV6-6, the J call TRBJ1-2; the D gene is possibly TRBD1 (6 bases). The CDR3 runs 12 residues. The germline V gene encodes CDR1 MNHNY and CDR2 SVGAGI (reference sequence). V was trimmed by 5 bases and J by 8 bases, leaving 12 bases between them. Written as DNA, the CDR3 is TGTGCCAGCAGTGGACAGAGGACGGGCTACACCTTC. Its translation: CASSGQRTGYTF.

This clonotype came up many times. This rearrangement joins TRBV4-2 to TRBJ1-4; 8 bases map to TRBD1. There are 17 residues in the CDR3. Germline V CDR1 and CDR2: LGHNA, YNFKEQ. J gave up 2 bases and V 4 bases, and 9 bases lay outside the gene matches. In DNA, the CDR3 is TGTGCCAGCAGCCCGACCAGGGGGCTTTCGACTAATGAAAAACTGTTTTTT. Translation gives CASSPTRGLSTNEKLFF.

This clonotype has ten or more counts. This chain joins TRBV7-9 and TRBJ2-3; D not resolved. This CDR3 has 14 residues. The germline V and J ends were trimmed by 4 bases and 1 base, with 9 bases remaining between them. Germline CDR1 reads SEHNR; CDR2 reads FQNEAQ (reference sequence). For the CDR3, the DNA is TGTGCCAGCAGCTCGGTGGGTGGCACAGATACGCAGTATTTT. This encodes CASSSVGGTDTQYF.

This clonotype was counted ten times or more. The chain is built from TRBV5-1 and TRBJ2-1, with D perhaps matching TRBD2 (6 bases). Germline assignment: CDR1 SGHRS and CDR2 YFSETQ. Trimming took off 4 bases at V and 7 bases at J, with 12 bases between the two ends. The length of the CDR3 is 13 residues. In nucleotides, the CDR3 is TGCGCCAGCAGCATGGAGGGTGCGAATGAGCAGTTCTTC. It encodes CASSMEGANEQFF.

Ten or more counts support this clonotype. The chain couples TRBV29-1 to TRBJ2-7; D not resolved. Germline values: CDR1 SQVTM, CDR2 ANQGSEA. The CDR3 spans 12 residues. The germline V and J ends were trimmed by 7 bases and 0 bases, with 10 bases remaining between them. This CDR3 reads CSANSGSYEQYF. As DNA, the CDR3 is TGCAGCGCCAATTCGGGCTCCTACGAGCAGTACTTC.

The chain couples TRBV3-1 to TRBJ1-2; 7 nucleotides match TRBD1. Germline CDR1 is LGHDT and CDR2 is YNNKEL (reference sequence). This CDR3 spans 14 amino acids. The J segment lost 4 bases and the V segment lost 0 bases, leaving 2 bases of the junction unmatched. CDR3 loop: CASSQDDRVYGYTF. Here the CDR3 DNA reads TGTGCCAGCAGCCAAGACGACAGGGTCTATGGCTACACCTTC. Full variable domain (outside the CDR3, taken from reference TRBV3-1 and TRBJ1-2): DTAVSQTPKYLVTQMGNDKSIKCEQNLGHDTMYWYKQDSKKFLKIMFSYNNKELIINETVPNRFSPKSPDKAHLNLHINSLELGDSAVYFCASSQDDRVYGYTFGSGTRLTVV.

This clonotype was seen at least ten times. The chain's CDR3 is CASSPQGENQPQHF. The CDR3 nucleotides are TGTGCCAGCTCACCTCAGGGAGAAAATCAGCCCCAGCATTTT. The V and J genes are TRBV18 and TRBJ1-5; TRBD1 might be the D (5 bases). CDR3 length equals 14 residues. Looked up from germline, CDR1 is KGHSH and CDR2 is LQKENI. V lost 3 bases and J 4 bases, leaving 10 bases between the germline ends.

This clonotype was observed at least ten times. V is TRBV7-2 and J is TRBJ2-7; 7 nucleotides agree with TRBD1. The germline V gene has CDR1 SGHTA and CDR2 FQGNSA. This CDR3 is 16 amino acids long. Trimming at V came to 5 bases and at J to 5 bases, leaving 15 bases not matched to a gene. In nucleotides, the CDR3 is TGTGCCAGCAGCCTAGGAGTGGGGACAGTAATCAACGAGCAGTACTTC. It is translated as CASSLGVGTVINEQYF.

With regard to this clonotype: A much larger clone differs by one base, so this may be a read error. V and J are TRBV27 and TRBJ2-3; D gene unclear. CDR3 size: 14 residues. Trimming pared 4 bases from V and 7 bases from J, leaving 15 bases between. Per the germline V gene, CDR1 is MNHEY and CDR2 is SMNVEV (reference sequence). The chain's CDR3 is CASSSSKRRHTQYF. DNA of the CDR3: TGTGCCAGCAGTTCCAGTAAAAGGAGACATACGCAGTATTTT.

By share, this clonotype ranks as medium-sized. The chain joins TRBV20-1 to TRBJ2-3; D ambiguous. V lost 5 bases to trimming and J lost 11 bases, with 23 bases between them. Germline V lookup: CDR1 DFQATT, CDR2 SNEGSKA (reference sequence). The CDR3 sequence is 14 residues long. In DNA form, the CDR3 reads TGCAGTGCTCCCCGACCCGGGTGGGGTACGCAGCAGTATTTT. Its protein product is CSAPRPGWGTQQYF.

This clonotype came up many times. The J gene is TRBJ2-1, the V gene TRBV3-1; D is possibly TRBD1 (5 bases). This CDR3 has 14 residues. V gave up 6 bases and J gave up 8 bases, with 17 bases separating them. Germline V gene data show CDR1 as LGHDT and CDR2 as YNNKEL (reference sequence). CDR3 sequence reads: CASSQGPAMDEQFF. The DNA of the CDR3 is TGTGCCAGCAGTCAGGGTCCCGCGATGGATGAGCAGTTCTTC.

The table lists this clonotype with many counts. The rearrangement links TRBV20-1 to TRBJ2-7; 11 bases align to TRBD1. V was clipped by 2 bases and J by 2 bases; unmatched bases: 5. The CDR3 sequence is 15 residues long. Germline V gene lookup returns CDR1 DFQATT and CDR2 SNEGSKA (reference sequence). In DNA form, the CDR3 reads TGCAGTGCTAGAAGGGACAGGGGGATTACCTACGAGCAGTACTTC. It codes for CSARRDRGITYEQYF.

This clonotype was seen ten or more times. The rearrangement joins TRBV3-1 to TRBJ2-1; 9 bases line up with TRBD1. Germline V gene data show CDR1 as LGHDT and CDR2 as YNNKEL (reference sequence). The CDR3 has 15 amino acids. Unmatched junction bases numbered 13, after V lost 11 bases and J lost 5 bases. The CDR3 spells CAGSAVDRGHNEQFF. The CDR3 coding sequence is TGTGCCGGGTCCGCGGTGGACAGGGGACACAATGAGCAGTTCTTC.

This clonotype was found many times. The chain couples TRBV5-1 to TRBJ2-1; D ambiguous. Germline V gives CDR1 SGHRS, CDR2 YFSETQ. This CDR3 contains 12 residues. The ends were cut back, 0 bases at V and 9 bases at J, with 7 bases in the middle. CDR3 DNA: TGCGCCAGCAGCTTGGGGGGTTCTGAGCAGTTCTTC. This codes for CASSLGGSEQFF.

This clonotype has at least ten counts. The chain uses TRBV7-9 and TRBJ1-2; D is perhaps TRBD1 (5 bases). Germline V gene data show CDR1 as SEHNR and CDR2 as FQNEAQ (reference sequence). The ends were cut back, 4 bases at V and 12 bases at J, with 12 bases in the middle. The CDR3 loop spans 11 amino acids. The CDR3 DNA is TGTGCCAGCAGCTCAGGGAGGATGCACACCTTC. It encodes CASSSGRMHTF.

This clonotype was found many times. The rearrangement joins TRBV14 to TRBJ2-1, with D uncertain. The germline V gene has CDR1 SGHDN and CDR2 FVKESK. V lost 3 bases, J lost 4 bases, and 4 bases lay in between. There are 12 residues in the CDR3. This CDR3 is CASSQQYNEQFF. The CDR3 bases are TGTGCCAGCAGCCAGCAATACAATGAGCAGTTCTTC.

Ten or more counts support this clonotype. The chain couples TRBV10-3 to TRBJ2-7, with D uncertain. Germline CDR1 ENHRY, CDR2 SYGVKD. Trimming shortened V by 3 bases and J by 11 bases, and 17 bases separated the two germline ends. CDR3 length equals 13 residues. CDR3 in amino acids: CAISDGSAGGEYF. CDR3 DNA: TGTGCCATCAGTGATGGTTCGGCAGGCGGAGAGTACTTC.

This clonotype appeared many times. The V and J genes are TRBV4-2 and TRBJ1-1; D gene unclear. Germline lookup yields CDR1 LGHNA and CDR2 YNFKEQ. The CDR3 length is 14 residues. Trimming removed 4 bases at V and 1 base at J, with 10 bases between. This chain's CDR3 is CASSLKEGNTEAFF. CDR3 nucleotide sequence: TGTGCCAGCAGCCTAAAGGAGGGGAACACTGAAGCTTTCTTT.

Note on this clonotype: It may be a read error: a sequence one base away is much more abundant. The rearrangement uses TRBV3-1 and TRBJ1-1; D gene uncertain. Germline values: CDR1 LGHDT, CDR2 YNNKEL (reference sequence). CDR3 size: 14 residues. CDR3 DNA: TGTACCAGCAGCCACTTTGCGGGTAACACTGAAGCTTTCTTT. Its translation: CTSSHFAGNTEAFF.

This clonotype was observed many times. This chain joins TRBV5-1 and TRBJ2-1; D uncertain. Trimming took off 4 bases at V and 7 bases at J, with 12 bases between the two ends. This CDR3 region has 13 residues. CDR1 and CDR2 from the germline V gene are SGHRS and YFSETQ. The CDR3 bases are TGCGCCAGCAGCGCTGGAAGGTTGAATGAGCAGTTCTTC. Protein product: CASSAGRLNEQFF.

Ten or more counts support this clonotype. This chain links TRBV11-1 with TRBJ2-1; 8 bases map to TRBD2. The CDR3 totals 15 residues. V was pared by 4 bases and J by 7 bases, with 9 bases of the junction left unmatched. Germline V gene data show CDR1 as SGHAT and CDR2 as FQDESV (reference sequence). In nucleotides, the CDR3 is TGTGCCAGCAGCTACGGTTCCGGGGGGGTTAATGAGCAGTTCTTC. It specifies CASSYGSGGVNEQFF.

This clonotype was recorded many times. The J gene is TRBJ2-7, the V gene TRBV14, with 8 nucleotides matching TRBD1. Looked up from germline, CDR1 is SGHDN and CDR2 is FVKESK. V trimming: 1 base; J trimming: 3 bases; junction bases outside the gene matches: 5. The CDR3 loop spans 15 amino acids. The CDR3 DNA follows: TGTGCCAGCAGCCAAGCCAGGGACAGGCTCTACGAGCAGTACTTC. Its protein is CASSQARDRLYEQYF.

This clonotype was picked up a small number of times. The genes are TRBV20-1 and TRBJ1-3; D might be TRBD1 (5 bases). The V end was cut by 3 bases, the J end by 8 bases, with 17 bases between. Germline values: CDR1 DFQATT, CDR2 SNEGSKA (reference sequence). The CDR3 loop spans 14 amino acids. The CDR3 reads CSASRDGFGDTIYF. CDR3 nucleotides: TGCAGTGCTAGTAGGGACGGGTTTGGGGACACCATATATTTT.

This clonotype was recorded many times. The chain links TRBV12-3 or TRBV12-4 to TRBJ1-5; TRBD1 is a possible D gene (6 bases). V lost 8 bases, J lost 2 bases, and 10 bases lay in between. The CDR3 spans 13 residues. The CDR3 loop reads CASRNRGNQPQHF. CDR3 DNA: TGTGCCAGCCGAAACAGGGGCAATCAGCCCCAGCATTTT.

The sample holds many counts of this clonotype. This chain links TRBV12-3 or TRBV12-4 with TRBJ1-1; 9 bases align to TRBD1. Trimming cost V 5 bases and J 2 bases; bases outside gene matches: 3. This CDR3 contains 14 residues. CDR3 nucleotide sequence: TGTGCCAGCAGTACCACAGGGGGCAACACTGAAGCTTTCTTT. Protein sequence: CASSTTGGNTEAFF.

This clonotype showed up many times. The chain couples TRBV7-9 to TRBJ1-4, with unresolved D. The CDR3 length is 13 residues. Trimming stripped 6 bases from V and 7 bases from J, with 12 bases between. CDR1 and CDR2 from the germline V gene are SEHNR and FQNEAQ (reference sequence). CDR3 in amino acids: CASRDTTGEKLFF. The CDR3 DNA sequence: TGTGCCAGCAGGGATACAACGGGTGAAAAACTGTTTTTT.